Listed below are T cell receptor beta chains from one sample, sequenced in a study of blood T cell repertoires in COVID-19. Only in-frame clones appear in the TCRdb table, and some are missing; sequencing was by immunoSEQ multiplex PCR. The sample shows 200,000 to 250,000 clones, approximately 90% of them seen only once. The sample consisted of peripheral blood. The receptors derive from a man aged 25 to 40 with COVID-19, enrolled during active disease. Each CDR3 is given with its conserved first and last residue. The order of the fields is V gene, J gene, clone size, D gene, CDR3 DNA, CDR3 protein. The D gene is left open where the match is weak. Clone size is stated in some rows and not others, as once, few, many or a class when expanded.

>TRBV7-9|TRBJ1-1|NA|NA
TGTGCCAGCAGCTTAGTAGAGATCACTGAAGCTTTCTTT
CASSLVEITEAFF
>TRBV5-4|TRBJ1-4|NA|TRBD1
TGTGCCAGCAGCTCCGGGACAGGGGCTGAAAAACTGTTTTTT
CASSSGTGAEKLFF
>TRBV28|TRBJ1-2|NA|TRBD1
TGTGCCAGCAGCGGAGGGGGCGATGGCTACACCTTC
CASSGGGDGYTF
>TRBV9|TRBJ1-1|NA|NA
TGTGCCAGCAGCGTAACCGGGACACCTTGGGGCACTGAAGCTTTCTTT
CASSVTGTPWGTEAFF
>TRBV27|TRBJ1-6|few|NA
TGTGCCAGCAGTTTACAGGGATATTCACCCCTCCACTTT
CASSLQGYSPLHF
>TRBV19|TRBJ1-5|NA|NA
TGTGCCAGTAGTATGAATGGCAGGGGAGGCAATCAGCCCCAGCATTTT
CASSMNGRGGNQPQHF
>TRBV4-3|TRBJ2-7|NA|NA
TGCGCCAGCAGCCAAGGGGATGGTAGCGGCTACGAGCAGTACTTC
CASSQGDGSGYEQYF
>TRBV27|TRBJ1-5|NA|NA
TGTGCCAGCAGTCCCCTGGGGGCCAATCAGCCCCAGCATTTT
CASSPLGANQPQHF
>TRBV30|TRBJ2-7|NA|NA
TGTGCCTGGAGCCCACCGTATGGAGGCTACGAGCAGTACTTC
CAWSPPYGGYEQYF
>TRBV6-1|TRBJ1-2|NA|NA
TGTGCCAGCAGTGAGGCGGGGGGGCCCGGGGCCTATGGCTACACCTTC
CASSEAGGPGAYGYTF
>TRBV19|TRBJ1-1|NA|NA
TGTGCCAGTAGTATAGGAGGCCCCGGAGGGAACACTGAAGCTTTCTTT
CASSIGGPGGNTEAFF
>TRBV14|TRBJ2-6|NA|NA
TGTGCCAGCAGCTACACAGGGCCTGGGGCCAACGTCCTGACTTTC
CASSYTGPGANVLTF
>TRBV18|TRBJ1-1|NA|NA
TGTGCCAGCTCACTCAATTGGAGGGAGGACACTGAAGCTTTCTTT
CASSLNWREDTEAFF
>TRBV18|TRBJ2-2|NA|NA
TGTGCCAGCTCACCGGCAAGGAACACCGGGGAGCTGTTTTTT
CASSPARNTGELFF
>TRBV14|TRBJ1-1|NA|TRBD1
TGTGCCAGCAGCCCCTACAGGGGAGAGACTGAAGCTTTCTTT
CASSPYRGETEAFF
>TRBV20-1|TRBJ1-6|NA|TRBD1
TGCAGTGCTAGTGACCCCGGGACAGTCTATAATTCACCCCTCCACTTT
CSASDPGTVYNSPLHF
>TRBV9|TRBJ1-1|NA|NA
TGTGCCAGCAGCTCCAGCCCCAGGGTTCTCACTGAAGCTTTCTTT
CASSSSPRVLTEAFF
>TRBV6-6|TRBJ1-2|NA|NA
TGTGCCAGCAGTGGCGGAATTGCCTATGGCTACACCTTC
CASSGGIAYGYTF
>TRBV19|TRBJ1-3|once|NA
TGTGCCAGTAGTCCCCTCCGCTCTGGAAACACCATATATTTT
CASSPLRSGNTIYF
>TRBV19|TRBJ1-5|NA|NA
TGTGCCAGTAGCTTCGACCCCCGAGGGAATCAGCCCCAGCATTTT
CASSFDPRGNQPQHF
>TRBV5-1|TRBJ1-4|NA|NA
TGCGCCAGCTGTAGTCTGGGCCAGTCAACTAATGAAAAACTGTTTTTT
CASCSLGQSTNEKLFF
>TRBV19|TRBJ2-7|NA|TRBD1
TGTGCCAGTAACGGACAGGAGACCTACGAGCAGTACTTC
CASNGQETYEQYF
>TRBV19|TRBJ1-6|NA|TRBD1
TGTGCCACCGAGGGGGCTTATAATTCACCCCTCCACTTT
CATEGAYNSPLHF
>TRBV7-3|TRBJ2-6|NA|NA
TGTGCCAGCAGCGTAGAGGGAAATTCTGGGGCCAACGTCCTGACTTTC
CASSVEGNSGANVLTF
>TRBV7-2|TRBJ2-3|NA|NA
TGTGCCAGCAGCCTTACGTGGGGAGGCACAGATACGCAGTATTTT
CASSLTWGGTDTQYF
>TRBV28|TRBJ1-5|NA|NA
TGTGCCAGCAGTTTAATTACAGGGTACAATCAGCCCCAGCATTTT
CASSLITGYNQPQHF
>TRBV7-8|TRBJ2-7|NA|NA
TGTGCCAGCAGCTACGGAGGACAGCTCTACGAGCAGTACTTC
CASSYGGQLYEQYF
>TRBV28|TRBJ1-2|NA|TRBD1
TGTGCCAGCAGACCCCCTGGGACAGTTAACTATGGCTACACCTTC
CASRPPGTVNYGYTF
>TRBV19|TRBJ2-4|NA|NA
TGTGCCAGTAGTCCCCCCGGGGTATTAGCCAAAAACATTCAGTACTTC
CASSPPGVLAKNIQYF
>TRBV7-9|TRBJ1-3|NA|TRBD1
TGTGCCAGCAGCTTAGCGACAGGGGTTCTCTCTGGAAACACCATATATTTT
CASSLATGVLSGNTIYF
>TRBV19|TRBJ1-1|once|NA
TGTGCCAGTAGCCCCGGCACTGAAGCTTTCTTT
CASSPGTEAFF
>TRBV18|TRBJ1-1|NA|TRBD1
TGTGCCAGCTCCCGGGACAGGGGTACTGAAGCTTTCTTT
CASSRDRGTEAFF